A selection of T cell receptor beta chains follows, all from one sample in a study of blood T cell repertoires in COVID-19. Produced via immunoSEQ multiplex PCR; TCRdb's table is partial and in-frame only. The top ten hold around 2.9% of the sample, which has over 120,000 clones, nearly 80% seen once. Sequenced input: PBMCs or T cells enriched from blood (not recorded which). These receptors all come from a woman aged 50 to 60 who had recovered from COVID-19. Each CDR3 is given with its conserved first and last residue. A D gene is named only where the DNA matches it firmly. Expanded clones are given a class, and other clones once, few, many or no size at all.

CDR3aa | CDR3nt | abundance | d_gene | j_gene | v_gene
CASSAAGYNEKLFF | TGTGCCAGCAGCGCGGCGGGGTATAATGAAAAACTGTTTTTT | NA | NA | TRBJ1-4 | TRBV14
CASSLSTGSNSPLHF | TGTGCCAGCAGTTTATCTACAGGGAGCAATTCACCCCTCCACTTT | NA | NA | TRBJ1-6 | TRBV27
CASSKGPFGGGPSYEQYF | TGTGCCAGCAGCAAAGGGCCGTTTGGCGGGGGACCTTCCTACGAGCAGTACTTC | once | NA | TRBJ2-7 | TRBV21-1
CASGVEVRTEAFF | TGTGCTAGTGGAGTGGAGGTACGCACTGAAGCTTTCTTT | NA | NA | TRBJ1-1 | TRBV12-5
CASSLGEEQFF | TGTGCCAGCAGCTTAGGGGAGGAGCAGTTCTTC | few | NA | TRBJ2-1 | TRBV7-9
CASSVYSSYEQYF | TGTGCCAGCAGTGTCTATAGCTCCTACGAGCAGTACTTC | once | NA | TRBJ2-7 | TRBV2
CASSLKGRGYNSPLHF | TGTGCCAGCAGCTTAAAGGGAAGGGGATATAATTCACCCCTCCACTTT | NA | NA | TRBJ1-6 | TRBV11-2
CASSQAWGGGYDEQFF | TGCGCCAGCAGCCAGGCCTGGGGCGGGGGGTACGATGAGCAGTTCTTC | NA | TRBD2 | TRBJ2-1 | TRBV4-1
CASSLAFRDTEAFF | TGTGCCAGCAGCTTAGCATTCAGGGACACTGAAGCTTTCTTT | NA | NA | TRBJ1-1 | TRBV7-9
CASSEGTASGNTIYF | TGTGCCAGCAGTGAAGGGACAGCCTCTGGAAACACCATATATTTT | once | NA | TRBJ1-3 | TRBV6-1
CAISVAGARGTDTQYF | TGTGCCATCAGTGTAGCGGGAGCACGGGGCACAGATACGCAGTATTTT | few | TRBD2 | TRBJ2-3 | TRBV10-3